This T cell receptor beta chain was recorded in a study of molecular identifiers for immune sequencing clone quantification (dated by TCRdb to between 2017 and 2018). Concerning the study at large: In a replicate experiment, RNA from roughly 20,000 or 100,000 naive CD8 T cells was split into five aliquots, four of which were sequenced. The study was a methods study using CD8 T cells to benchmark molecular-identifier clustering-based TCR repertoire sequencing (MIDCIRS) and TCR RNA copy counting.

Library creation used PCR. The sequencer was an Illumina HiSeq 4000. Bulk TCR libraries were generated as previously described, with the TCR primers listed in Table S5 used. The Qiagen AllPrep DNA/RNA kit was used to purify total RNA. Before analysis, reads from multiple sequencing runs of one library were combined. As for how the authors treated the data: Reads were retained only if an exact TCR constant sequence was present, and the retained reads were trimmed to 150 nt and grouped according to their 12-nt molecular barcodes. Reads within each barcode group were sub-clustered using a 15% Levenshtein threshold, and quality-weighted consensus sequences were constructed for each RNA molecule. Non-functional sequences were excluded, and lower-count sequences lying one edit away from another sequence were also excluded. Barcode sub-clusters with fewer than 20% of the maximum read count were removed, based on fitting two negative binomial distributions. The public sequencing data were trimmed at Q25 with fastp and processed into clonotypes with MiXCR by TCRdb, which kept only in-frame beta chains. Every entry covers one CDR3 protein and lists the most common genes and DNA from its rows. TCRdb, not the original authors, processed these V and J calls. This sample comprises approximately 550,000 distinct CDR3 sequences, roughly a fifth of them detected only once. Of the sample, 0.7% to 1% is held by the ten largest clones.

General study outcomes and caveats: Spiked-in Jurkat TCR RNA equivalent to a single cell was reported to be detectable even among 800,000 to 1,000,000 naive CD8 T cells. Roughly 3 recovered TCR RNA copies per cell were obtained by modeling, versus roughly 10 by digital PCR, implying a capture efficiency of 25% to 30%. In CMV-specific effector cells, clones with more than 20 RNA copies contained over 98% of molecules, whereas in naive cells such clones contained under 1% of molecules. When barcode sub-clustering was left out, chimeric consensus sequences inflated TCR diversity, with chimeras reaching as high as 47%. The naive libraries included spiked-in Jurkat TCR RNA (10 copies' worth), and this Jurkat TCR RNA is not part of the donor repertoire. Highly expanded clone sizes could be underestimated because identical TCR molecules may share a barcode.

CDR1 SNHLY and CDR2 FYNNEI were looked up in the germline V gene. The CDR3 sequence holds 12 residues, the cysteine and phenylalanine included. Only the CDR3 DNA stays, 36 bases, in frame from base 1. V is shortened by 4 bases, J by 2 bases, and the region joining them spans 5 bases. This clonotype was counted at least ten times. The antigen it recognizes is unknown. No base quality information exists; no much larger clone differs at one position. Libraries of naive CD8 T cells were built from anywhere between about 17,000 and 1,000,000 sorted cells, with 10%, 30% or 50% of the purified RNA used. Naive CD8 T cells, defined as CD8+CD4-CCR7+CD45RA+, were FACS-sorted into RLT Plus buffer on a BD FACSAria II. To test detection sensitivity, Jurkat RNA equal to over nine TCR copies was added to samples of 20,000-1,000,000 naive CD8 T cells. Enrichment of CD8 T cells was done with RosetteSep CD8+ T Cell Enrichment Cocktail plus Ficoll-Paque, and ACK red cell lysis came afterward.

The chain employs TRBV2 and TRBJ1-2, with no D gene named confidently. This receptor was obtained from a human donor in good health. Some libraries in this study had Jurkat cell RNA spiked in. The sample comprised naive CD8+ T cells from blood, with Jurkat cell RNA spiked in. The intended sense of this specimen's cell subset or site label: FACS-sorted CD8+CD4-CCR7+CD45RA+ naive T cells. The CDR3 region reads CASSGRNYGYTF. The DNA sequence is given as TGTGCCAGCAGTGGACGGAACTATGGCTACACCTTC.